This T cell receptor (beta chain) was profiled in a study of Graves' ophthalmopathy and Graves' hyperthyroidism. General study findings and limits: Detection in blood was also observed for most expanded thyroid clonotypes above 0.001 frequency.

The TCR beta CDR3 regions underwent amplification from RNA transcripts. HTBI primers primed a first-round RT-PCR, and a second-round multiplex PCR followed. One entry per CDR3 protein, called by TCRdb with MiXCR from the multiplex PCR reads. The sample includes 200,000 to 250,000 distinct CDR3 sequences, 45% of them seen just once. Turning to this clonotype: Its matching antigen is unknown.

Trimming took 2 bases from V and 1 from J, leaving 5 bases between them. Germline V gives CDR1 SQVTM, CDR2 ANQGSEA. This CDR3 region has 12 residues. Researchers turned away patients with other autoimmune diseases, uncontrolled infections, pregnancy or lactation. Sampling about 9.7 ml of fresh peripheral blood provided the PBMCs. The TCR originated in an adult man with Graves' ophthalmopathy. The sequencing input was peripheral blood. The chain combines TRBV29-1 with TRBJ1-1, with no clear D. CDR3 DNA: TGCAGCGTTGAATCCCCGAACACTGAAGCTTTCTTT. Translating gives CSVESPNTEAFF.